Below, one T cell receptor beta chain is given with its context. The data originate from a study of blood T cell repertoires in COVID-19. Profiled with immunoSEQ multiplex PCR; TCRdb holds only in-frame clones, not every one. The table records around 160,000 clones, around nine tenths of them present only once. This receptor was taken from a human donor in a cohort sampled during active COVID-19. Sequencing input: peripheral blood.

In DNA, the CDR3 is TGTGCCAGCAGCTTAGATCCCGGGACTAGCGGGACCGCGGGCTACGAGCAGTACTTC. This codes for CASSLDPGTSGTAGYEQYF. The genes are TRBV7-9 and TRBJ2-7, with 13 bases matching TRBD2. CDR3 length: 19 amino acids. After removal of 1 base from V and 3 bases from J, the junction contained 12 bases not matched to a gene. CDR1 is SEHNR and CDR2 is FQNEAQ in the germline V gene (reference sequence).